The present entry profiles one T cell receptor beta chain with its context. TCRdb passed the RT-PCR reads through MiXCR, listing each CDR3 protein once. This sample has some 500,000 distinct CDR3 sequences; 15% to 20% occur once, and the top ten carry over 2.5%. These data belong to a study of response to subunit inactivated influenza vaccine. Germline V lookup: CDR1 SGDLS, CDR2 YYNGEE. The CDR3 is 15 amino acids. Germline trimming cut 4 bases from V and 5 bases from J; bases unmatched to any gene: 12. The clonotype originates from a man in his fifties or sixties who received an inactivated influenza vaccine. The chain couples TRBV9 to TRBJ2-7, with 7 bases identical to TRBD1. This specimen consisted of CD4+ T cells sorted from PBMCs, obtained less than 25 months after vaccination. The CDR3: CASSPGTAFRNEQYF. CDR3 DNA: TGTGCCAGCAGCCCCGGGACAGCGTTTAGGAACGAGCAGTACTTC.